This is a list of T cell receptor beta chains from one sample in a study of technical replicates of blood from a handful of donors. TCRdb keeps only in-frame clones here, not all; method: immunoSEQ multiplex PCR. The sample yields about 68,000 clones, about 97% seen once. The specimen was T cells isolated from PBMCs. The receptors originated from a human donor in good health. Both conserved end residues are part of each CDR3. The order of the fields is D gene, V gene, clone size, CDR3 length, J gene, CDR3 DNA, CDR3 protein. The D gene is left open where the match is weak. Clone size, where shown, is once, few, many, or a class for clones that have expanded.

TRBD1	TRBV4-3	-	14	TRBJ1-1	TGCGCCAGCAGCCAAGGACAGGGGAACACTGAAGCTTTCTTT	CASSQGQGNTEAFF
-	TRBV6-5	-	13	TRBJ2-7	TGTGCCAGCAGTTGGCGACAGAGCTACGAGCAGTACTTC	CASSWRQSYEQYF
TRBD2	TRBV4-1	-	15	TRBJ2-5	TGCGCCAGCAGTCCGACTAGCGGGACGATGGAGACCCAGTACTTC	CASSPTSGTMETQYF
TRBD1	TRBV5-1	-	15	TRBJ2-3	TGCGCCAGCGCTACAGGGGGAGCATACACAGATACGCAGTATTTT	CASATGGAYTDTQYF
-	TRBV15	once	14	TRBJ2-3	TGTGCCACCAGTGTGATGACTAGCACAGATACGCAGTATTTT	CATSVMTSTDTQYF
TRBD2	TRBV2	-	14	TRBJ2-7	TGTGCCAGCAGTGGGACTAGTTTCCTAGGCGAGCAGTACTTC	CASSGTSFLGEQYF
-	TRBV9	-	14	TRBJ2-3	TGTGCCAGCAGCGTAGAGACTATCACAGATACGCAGTATTTT	CASSVETITDTQYF
-	TRBV30	-	12	TRBJ2-7	TGTGCCTGGAGGACAGAAGTTGGCGAGCAGTACTTC	CAWRTEVGEQYF
-	TRBV2	-	17	TRBJ2-3	TGTGCCAGCAGTGAATTAAAAACAGGGCTGGGCACAGATACGCAGTATTTT	CASSELKTGLGTDTQYF
-	TRBV19	-	13	TRBJ2-7	TGTGCCAGTAGTAATTTCGAGGGTTACGAGCAGTACTTC	CASSNFEGYEQYF
TRBD1	TRBV28	-	15	TRBJ2-7	TGTGCCAGCAGTTTACCGGGGACAGGGGGCTACGAGCAGTACTTC	CASSLPGTGGYEQYF
TRBD1	TRBV6-6	-	15	TRBJ2-7	TGTGCCAGCAGTTACTCGGGGACAGGGGCCAACGAGCAGTACTTC	CASSYSGTGANEQYF
-	TRBV13	-	12	TRBJ2-1	TGTGCCAGCAGCGATCAGAGCGATGAGCAGTTCTTC	CASSDQSDEQFF
-	TRBV30	-	15	TRBJ1-5	TGTGCCTGGAGAGTCGGGGCAGGGGCCAATCAGCCCCAGCATTTT	CAWRVGAGANQPQHF
-	TRBV7-8	-	13	TRBJ2-1	TGTGCCAGCAGCTTCGGACTCCACAATGAGCAGTTCTTC	CASSFGLHNEQFF
-	TRBV27	-	14	TRBJ1-5	TGTGCCAGCAGTCCGGTCGCGGGCAATCAGCCCCAGCATTTT	CASSPVAGNQPQHF
TRBD2	TRBV5-5	-	15	TRBJ2-1	TGTGCCAGCAGCTTTCCGGGACTAGCGGGAAATGAGCAGTTCTTC	CASSFPGLAGNEQFF
-	TRBV2	once	17	TRBJ2-6	TGTGCCAGCAGTATATCAGTACTAAGCTCTGGGGCCAACGTCCTGACTTTC	CASSISVLSSGANVLTF
-	TRBV5-8	-	12	TRBJ2-7	TGTGCCAGCAGCTTCAGGGACAACGAGCAGTACTTC	CASSFRDNEQYF